The source of this T cell receptor beta chain is a study of T cell responses to AZD1222 COVID-19 vaccine. The repertoire was sequenced with immunoSEQ multiplex PCR; TCRdb's copy has only in-frame clones and lacks some. The sample holds 150,000 or so clones; roughly 92% are singletons and the top ten take more than 5%. The CDR3 is 14 amino acids. Unmatched junction bases numbered 7, after V lost 7 bases and J lost 2 bases. Germline values: CDR1 SQVTM, CDR2 ANQGSEA. Here the sequenced sample was peripheral blood, taken on day 0 of AZD1222 vaccination. The source of this sequence is an adult in good health. The gene calls are TRBV29-1 and TRBJ2-7, with 11 bases that match TRBD2. The CDR3 coding sequence is TGCAGCGCCAAACTAGCGGGAGACCCCTACGAGCAGTACTTC. It yields the protein CSAKLAGDPYEQYF.